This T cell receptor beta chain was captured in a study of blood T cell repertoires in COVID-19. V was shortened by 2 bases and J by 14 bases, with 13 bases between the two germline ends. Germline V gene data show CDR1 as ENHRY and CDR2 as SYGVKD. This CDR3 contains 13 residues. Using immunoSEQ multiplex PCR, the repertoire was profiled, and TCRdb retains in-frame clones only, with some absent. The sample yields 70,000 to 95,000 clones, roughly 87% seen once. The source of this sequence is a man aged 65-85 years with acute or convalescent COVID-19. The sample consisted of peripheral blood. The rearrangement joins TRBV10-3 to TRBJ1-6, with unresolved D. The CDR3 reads CAISEVEELALHF. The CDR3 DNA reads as TGTGCCATCAGTGAGGTAGAAGAGTTGGCCCTCCACTTT.